Reported below is one TCR beta chain. Its antigen is not identified. These data come from a study of cytotoxic CD8 clonotypes in ibrutinib-treated CLL. Overall study: The group held 11 relapsed/refractory and 15 treatment-naive patients, with 17 to 18 IGHV unmutated. Response samples were drawn at a median of about twelve months of treatment, range 6 to 36.

Study-level findings and limits: Circulating CD8+ T-cell counts were tracked by baseline clonality, which exceeded that of age-matched healthy donors.

The repertoire was sequenced with immunoSEQ multiplex PCR; TCRdb's copy has only in-frame clones and lacks some. The sample consists of more than 6,500 clones, 60% to 80% of them appearing once. The receptor comes from a human donor with chronic lymphocytic leukemia. The specimen comprised PBMCs, sampled before ibrutinib treatment.

As DNA, the CDR3 is TGCGCCAGCAGCTTGGCCCCGGACAGGAAAATCGGGATTCAAGCTTTCTTT. It codes for CASSLAPDRKIGIQAFF. The V and J genes are TRBV5-1 and TRBJ1-1; 7 bases match TRBD1. The CDR3 loop spans 17 amino acids. Germline V gene lookup returns CDR1 SGHRS and CDR2 YFSETQ. With 0 bases clipped from V and 9 bases from J, the junction kept 17 bases outside the gene matches.